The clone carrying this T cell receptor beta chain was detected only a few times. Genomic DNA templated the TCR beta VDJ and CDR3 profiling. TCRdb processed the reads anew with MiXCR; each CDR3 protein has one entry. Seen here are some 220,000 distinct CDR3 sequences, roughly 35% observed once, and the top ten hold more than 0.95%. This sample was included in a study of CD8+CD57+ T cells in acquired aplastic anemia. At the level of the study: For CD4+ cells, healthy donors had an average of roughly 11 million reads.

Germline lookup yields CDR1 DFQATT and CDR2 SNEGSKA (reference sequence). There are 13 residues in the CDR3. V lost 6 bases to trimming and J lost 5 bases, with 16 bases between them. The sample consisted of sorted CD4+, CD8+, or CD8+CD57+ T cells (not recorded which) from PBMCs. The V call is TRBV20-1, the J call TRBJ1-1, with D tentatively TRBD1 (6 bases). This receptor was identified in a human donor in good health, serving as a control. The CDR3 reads CSAIIYRDTEAFF. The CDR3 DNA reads TGCAGTGCAATAATATACAGGGATACTGAAGCTTTCTTT.